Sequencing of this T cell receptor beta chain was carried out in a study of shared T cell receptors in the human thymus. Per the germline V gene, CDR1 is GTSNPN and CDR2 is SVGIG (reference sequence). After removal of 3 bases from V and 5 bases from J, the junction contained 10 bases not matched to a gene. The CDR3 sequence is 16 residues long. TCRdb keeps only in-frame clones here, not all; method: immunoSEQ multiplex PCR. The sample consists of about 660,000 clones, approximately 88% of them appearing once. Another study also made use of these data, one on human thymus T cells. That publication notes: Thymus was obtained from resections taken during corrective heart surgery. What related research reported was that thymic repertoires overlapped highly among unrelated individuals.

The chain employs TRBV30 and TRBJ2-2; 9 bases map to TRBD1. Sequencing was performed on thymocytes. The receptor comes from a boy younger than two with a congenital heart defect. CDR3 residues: CAWRRLGQGWTGELFF. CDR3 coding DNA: TGTGCCTGGAGGCGATTGGGACAGGGATGGACCGGGGAGCTGTTTTTT.